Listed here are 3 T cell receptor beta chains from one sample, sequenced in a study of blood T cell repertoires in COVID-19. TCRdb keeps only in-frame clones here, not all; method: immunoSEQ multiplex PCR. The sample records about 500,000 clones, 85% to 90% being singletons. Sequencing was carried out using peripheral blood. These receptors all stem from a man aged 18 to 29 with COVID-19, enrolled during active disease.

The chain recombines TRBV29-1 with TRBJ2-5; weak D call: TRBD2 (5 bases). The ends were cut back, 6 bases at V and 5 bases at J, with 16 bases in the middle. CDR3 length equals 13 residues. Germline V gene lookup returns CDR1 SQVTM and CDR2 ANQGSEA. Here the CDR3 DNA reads TGCAGCGTCGGCGAGAGGGCTCGGGAGACCCAGTACTTC. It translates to CSVGERARETQYF. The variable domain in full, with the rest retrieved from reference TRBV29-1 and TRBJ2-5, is SAVISQKPSRDICQRGTSLTIQCQVDSQVTMMFWYRQQPGQSLTLIATANQGSEATYESGFVIDKFPISRPNLTFSTLTVSNMSPEDSSIYLCSVGERARETQYFGPGTRLLVL.

CDR3 sequence (DNA): TGTGCCAGCAGCCCAGATCGGCTAGCGGGAGGGGTAGAGACCCAGTACTTC. Its protein is CASSPDRLAGGVETQYF. The chain employs TRBV5-4 and TRBJ2-5, with 12 bases identical to TRBD2. The V and J ends lost 4 bases and 4 bases, in that order; junction bases with no gene match: 11. The germline V gene has CDR1 SGHNT and CDR2 YYREEE (reference sequence). CDR3 length: 17 residues.

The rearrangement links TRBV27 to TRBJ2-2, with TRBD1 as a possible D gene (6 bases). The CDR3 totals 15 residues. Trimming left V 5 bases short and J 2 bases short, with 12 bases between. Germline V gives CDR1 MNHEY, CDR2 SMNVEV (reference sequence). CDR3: CASSGTLPNTGELFF. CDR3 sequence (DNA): TGTGCCAGCAGTGGGACACTCCCAAACACCGGGGAGCTGTTTTTT.